Ten or more counts support the clone carrying this T cell receptor beta chain. As yet, its antigen is unknown. Both TRBC1 and TRBC2 were covered by a beta constant-region primer of two equimolar oligonucleotides. TCRdb re-derived calls from the UMI-ligation and nested PCR reads in MiXCR, one entry per CDR3 protein. The sample includes 81,000 or so distinct CDR3 sequences, 7% of them seen just once. The data originate from a study of naive and memory T cell subsets. The study's findings and limits: Findings for naive and memory subsets could not be checked against ground truth.

This TCR was sampled from a human donor in good health. The sequencing sample was made of central memory CD4+ T cells from blood.

CDR3: CSAKTSGGGETQYF. The DNA for the CDR3 is TGCAGTGCTAAAACTAGCGGGGGCGGAGAGACCCAGTACTTC. The chain is built from TRBV20-1 and TRBJ2-5, with 11 bases matching TRBD2. V lost 4 bases, J lost 4 bases, and 5 bases stayed unmatched. The CDR3 runs 14 residues. Per germline, CDR1 DFQATT and CDR2 SNEGSKA (reference sequence).